Listed below are T cell receptor beta chains from one sample, sequenced in a study of cytomegalovirus exposure and HLA in healthy donors. The repertoire was sequenced with immunoSEQ multiplex PCR; TCRdb's copy has only in-frame clones and lacks some. The sample shows 150,000 to 200,000 clones, approximately 82% of them seen only once. The source material was PBMCs. Receptors were obtained from a male donor in good health and CMV-seronegative. Both conserved end residues are part of each CDR3. The D gene is left open where the match is weak. A clone size is listed for some rows: how often the clone was seen (once, few, many), or a class if it is expanded.

>TRBJ2-3|TRBD2|TRBV2|NA|13
CASSERTSGTQYF
TGTGCCAGCAGTGAAAGGACTAGCGGCACGCAGTATTTT
>TRBJ2-7|NA|TRBV7-6|NA|16
CASSLGYGRDSYEQYF
TGTGCCAGCAGCTTAGGTTACGGGAGAGACTCCTACGAGCAGTACTTC
>TRBJ1-1|TRBD1|TRBV6-5|NA|14
CASTPGQGDTEAFF
TGTGCCAGCACCCCGGGACAGGGAGACACTGAAGCTTTCTTT
>TRBJ1-3|NA|TRBV5-1|NA|14
CASSSDSRGNTIYF
TGCGCCAGCAGCTCGGACAGCAGAGGAAACACCATATATTTT
>TRBJ1-5|TRBD1|TRBV28|once|15
CASSLWRGQNQPQHF
TGTGCCAGCAGTTTATGGAGGGGGCAAAATCAGCCCCAGCATTTT
>TRBJ2-1|NA|TRBV9|few|14
CASSAGTLREEQFF
TGTGCCAGCAGCGCCGGGACTCTTAGGGAAGAGCAGTTCTTC
>TRBJ2-3|NA|TRBV5-1|NA|15
CASRSLDTNTDTQYF
TGCGCCAGCAGAAGCTTAGATACTAACACAGATACGCAGTATTTT
>TRBJ2-1|NA|TRBV7-8|NA|16
CASSSVLGSLFDEQFF
TGTGCCAGCAGCTCAGTGCTCGGGAGCCTATTTGATGAGCAGTTCTTC
>TRBJ1-5|TRBD1|TRBV2|NA|16
CASRALDRGRGQPQHF
TGTGCCAGCAGAGCCTTGGACAGGGGGCGGGGTCAGCCCCAGCATTTT
>TRBJ2-5|NA|TRBV6-5|NA|13
CASNRKGELTQYF
TGTGCCAGCAACCGGAAGGGAGAGTTGACCCAGTACTTC
>TRBJ2-1|NA|TRBV6-5|NA|12
CASRTGYNEQFF
TGTGCCAGCAGGACAGGATACAATGAGCAGTTCTTC
>TRBJ1-4|NA|TRBV7-8|NA|15
CASSLLLSTNEKLFF
TGTGCCAGCAGCTTACTACTCTCTACTAATGAAAAACTGTTTTTT
>TRBJ2-1|NA|TRBV7-2|once|15
CASSLAQGLHNEQFF
TGTGCCAGCAGCTTAGCACAAGGACTTCACAATGAGCAGTTCTTC
>TRBJ2-7|NA|TRBV19|few|16
CASSIGGAGSSYEQYF
TGTGCCAGTAGTATAGGGGGCGCGGGAAGCTCCTACGAGCAGTACTTC
>TRBJ2-3|TRBD2|TRBV18|NA|16
CASSPWSGGTTDTQYF
TGTGCCAGCTCACCGTGGAGCGGGGGGACCACAGATACGCAGTATTTT
>TRBJ1-3|TRBD1|TRBV5-1|NA|15
CASSLEGGPGNTIYF
TGCGCCAGCAGCTTGGAAGGGGGCCCAGGAAACACCATATATTTT
>TRBJ1-1|TRBD1|TRBV5-8|NA|16
CASSSQPGQGHTEAFF
TGTGCCAGCAGTTCCCAACCGGGACAGGGACACACTGAAGCTTTCTTT
>TRBJ1-4|NA|TRBV28|once|13
CASSRRVAEKLFF
TGTGCCAGCAGTCGCAGGGTGGCTGAAAAACTGTTTTTT
>TRBJ1-4|TRBD1|TRBV27|NA|16
CASSLMRGQGDEKLFF
TGTGCCAGCAGTTTAATGCGGGGACAGGGGGATGAAAAACTGTTTTTT
>TRBJ2-7|TRBD2|TRBV5-1|few|18
CASSLYSSGGDWDYEQYF
TGCGCCAGCAGCTTGTATTCTAGCGGGGGGGATTGGGATTACGAGCAGTACTTC
>TRBJ2-7|TRBD2|TRBV4-3|NA|15
CASSQGFSGSYEQYF
TGCGCCAGCAGCCAAGGTTTTAGCGGGAGTTACGAGCAGTACTTC
>TRBJ2-7|NA|TRBV5-1|NA|14
CASSLVYGDYEQYF
TGCGCCAGCAGCTTAGTCTACGGAGACTACGAGCAGTACTTC
>TRBJ1-1|NA|TRBV5-1|NA|15
CASSRLETGNTEAFF
TGCGCCAGCAGCCGCCTGGAGACAGGGAACACTGAAGCTTTCTTT
>TRBJ2-7|TRBD2|TRBV7-6|NA|16
CASSLGGGRALDEQYF
TGTGCCAGCAGCCTAGGGGGCGGGAGGGCCCTCGACGAGCAGTACTTC
>TRBJ2-7|NA|TRBV7-6|NA|13
CASSLGGGYEQYF
TGTGCCAGCAGCTTAGGAGGGGGCTACGAGCAGTACTTC
>TRBJ2-3|TRBD2|TRBV30|NA|17
CAWSGLAAGEGPDTQYF
TGTGCCTGGAGTGGACTAGCGGCAGGGGAGGGCCCAGATACGCAGTATTTT
>TRBJ2-7|TRBD1|TRBV5-1|NA|14
CATATTGPTYEQYF
TGCGCCACCGCGACGACAGGGCCCACCTACGAGCAGTACTTC
>TRBJ1-4|TRBD1|TRBV27|NA|15
CASSLNRGRNEKLFF
TGTGCCAGCAGTCTGAACAGGGGGCGAAATGAAAAACTGTTTTTT
>TRBJ2-3|TRBD1|TRBV9|NA|17
CASSIFSGTGGTDTQYF
TGTGCCAGCAGCATTTTCTCTGGGACAGGGGGCACAGATACGCAGTATTTT
>TRBJ1-5|NA|TRBV27|NA|15
CASSFMAGVNQPQHF
TGTGCCAGCAGTTTTATGGCAGGGGTCAATCAGCCCCAGCATTTT
>TRBJ2-7|NA|TRBV28|NA|12
CASSLGGKGQYF
TGTGCCAGCAGTTTGGGGGGAAAAGGGCAGTACTTC
>TRBJ2-7|TRBD1|TRBV7-2|NA|15
CASSRTGPSSYEQYF
TGTGCCAGCAGCCGGACAGGGCCCAGCTCCTACGAGCAGTACTTC
>TRBJ2-1|TRBD2|TRBV9|NA|17
CASSVRRGGYSYNEQFF
TGTGCCAGCAGCGTTCGGAGGGGAGGGTACTCCTACAATGAGCAGTTCTTC
>TRBJ1-6|NA|TRBV7-9|NA|15
CASSLEDTYNSPLHF
TGTGCCAGCAGCTTAGAAGACACCTATAATTCACCCCTCCACTTT
>TRBJ1-2|NA|TRBV5-1|NA|14
CASSPQGSSYGYTF
TGCGCCAGCAGCCCCCAGGGATCGTCCTATGGCTACACCTTC
>TRBJ2-7|TRBD1|TRBV2|once|15
CATLEKWTGEREQYF
TGTGCCACCCTCGAAAAGTGGACAGGGGAGCGGGAGCAGTACTTC
>TRBJ2-1|TRBD2|TRBV6-1|NA|15
CASRDSGTSDLEQFF
TGTGCCAGCAGAGATTCTGGGACTAGCGACCTTGAGCAGTTCTTC
>TRBJ2-7|NA|TRBV18|NA|13
CASSPAAAYEQYF
TGTGCCAGCTCACCAGCGGCGGCCTACGAGCAGTACTTC
>TRBJ2-3|NA|TRBV7-3|NA|13
CASSPGGRDTQYF
TGTGCCAGCAGCCCTGGTGGGAGAGATACGCAGTATTTT
>TRBJ2-1|NA|TRBV14|NA|15
CASSQEGGLGNEQFF
TGTGCCAGCAGCCAAGAGGGGGGGCTTGGGAATGAGCAGTTCTTC
>TRBJ1-1|TRBD1|TRBV7-6|NA|15
CASSEQGAVVAEAFF
TGTGCCAGCAGCGAACAGGGGGCGGTTGTGGCTGAAGCTTTCTTT
>TRBJ2-1|NA|TRBV7-9|NA|16
CASSSHSDRTYNEQFF
TGTGCCAGCAGCTCCCATTCGGACAGAACCTACAATGAGCAGTTCTTC
>TRBJ1-2|NA|TRBV25-1|few|13
CASNGGALYGYTF
TGTGCCAGCAATGGCGGGGCCCTCTATGGCTACACCTTC
>TRBJ2-3|TRBD2|TRBV9|NA|15
CASSDRLARGDTQYF
TGTGCCAGCAGCGACCGACTAGCCCGGGGAGATACGCAGTATTTT
>TRBJ2-5|TRBD1|TRBV9|NA|15
CASSETGGGIETQYF
TGTGCCAGCAGCGAGACAGGGGGCGGGATTGAGACCCAGTACTTC
>TRBJ2-7|TRBD1|TRBV28|once|16
CASSSPADRALYEQYF
TGTGCCAGCAGTTCTCCCGCGGACAGGGCTCTATACGAGCAGTACTTC
>TRBJ2-3|NA|TRBV5-1|NA|16
CASSVAPGGGTDTQYF
TGCGCCAGCAGCGTGGCCCCCGGGGGTGGCACAGATACGCAGTATTTT
>TRBJ2-1|TRBD2|TRBV9|NA|19
CASSATTSGGARVYNEQFF
TGTGCCAGCAGCGCTACGACTAGCGGGGGGGCTAGGGTCTACAATGAGCAGTTCTTC
>TRBJ2-2|NA|TRBV4-3|NA|13
CASSRLGVGELFF
TGCGCCAGCAGTAGACTGGGAGTCGGGGAGCTGTTTTTT
>TRBJ1-1|NA|TRBV6-1|once|16
CASSDWGGTMNTEAFF
TGTGCCAGCAGTGACTGGGGGGGCACGATGAACACTGAAGCTTTCTTT
>TRBJ1-5|TRBD1|TRBV2|few|13
CASSDLQGQPQHF
TGTGCCAGCAGTGACCTACAGGGGCAGCCCCAGCATTTT
>TRBJ1-4|TRBD1|TRBV7-9|once|18
CASSSGTGGWSRDEKLFF
TGTGCCAGCAGCTCCGGGACAGGGGGCTGGTCACGCGATGAAAAACTGTTTTTT
>TRBJ2-3|TRBD2|TRBV18|few|15
CASSPPGLAGDTQYF
TGTGCCAGCTCACCGCCGGGACTAGCCGGAGATACGCAGTATTTT
>TRBJ1-1|NA|TRBV5-6|NA|11
CASSGLTEAFF
TGTGCCAGCAGCGGACTGACTGAAGCTTTCTTT
>TRBJ1-4|NA|TRBV28|NA|14
CATHMISTNEKLFF
TGTGCCACCCACATGATTTCAACTAATGAAAAACTGTTTTTT
>TRBJ2-5|TRBD1|TRBV6-6|NA|14
CASSAGTGQETQYF
TGTGCCAGCAGTGCCGGGACAGGGCAAGAGACCCAGTACTTC
>TRBJ1-1|TRBD1|TRBV7-2|NA|14
CASSSQGQAEEAFF
TGTGCCAGCAGCTCCCAGGGACAGGCAGAGGAAGCTTTCTTT